The text below deals with one TCR beta chain. Its antigen is still unknown. No much larger clone is present one base from it, and per-base qualities are unavailable. The data derive from a study of cytomegalovirus exposure and HLA in healthy donors listed by TCRdb under 2017. Context from the whole study: An earlier analysis of approximately 640 of the donors reported approximately 300 Gb of sequence data and roughly 100 million unique TCR beta sequences from roughly 180 million T cells. Roughly 310 gigabases of sequencing data and tens of millions of unique TCR sequences were included in an early release covering roughly 700 HLA-typed donors. The genetic ancestry cluster associated with self-reported Caucasian donors included around four fifths of the 398 genotyped donors. The study was designed to test whether signatures of past pathogen exposure could be identified by cataloging public T cell receptors. The study profiled the T cell repertoires of 500 to 800 subjects by immunosequencing and related them to cytomegalovirus serostatus. Along with the approximately 700-subject first cohort, a separate validation cohort of roughly 110 different subjects was used. To predict cytomegalovirus infection status, the study combined high-throughput TCR immunosequencing, statistical association of individual TCRs with disease status, and machine learning. To study patterns of TCR occurrence, a later analysis re-analyzed previously published TCR beta repertoires from around 660 donors and added high-resolution HLA genotyping. In the later analysis, no new phenotypic data were used to find candidate immune exposures; instead, reliance was placed on TCR beta sequences and their occurrence across donors. To decide whether each TCR beta V gene segment behaved as functional or pseudogenic, an earlier analysis of over 500 of the donors relied on high-throughput TCR beta sequencing. Donor age, sex, ethnicity and CMV serostatus were collected together with the repertoire data. In a later genetic analysis, genome-wide SNP genotypes for 398 of the 666 donors were used, and that subset was treated as a discovery cohort. All discovery cohort repertoires had been generated on a single sequencing platform. Class I and class II HLA loci were covered by the typing at four-digit resolution. The number of typed donors differed by locus: about 629-640 for A, B, C, DRB1 and DQB1; approximately 540 for DQA1; 606 for DPA1; and approximately 450 for DPB1. Because of strong linkage in the cohort, roughly five DR-DQ haplotypes were treated as single units for association and clustering. Across around 400 genotyped donors of the cohort, an average of roughly 200,000 unique TCR beta nucleotide sequences per donor were sequenced, and roughly 20% of those sequences were non-productive. Here is what the overall study found, with its caveats: CMV serostatus was the only immune exposure information available for the cohort. When HLA alleles, especially DR and DQ, strongly co-occurred, TCR associations were difficult to assign to individual alleles. Over 15 rarely observed V segments, including chromosome 9 orphons, were excluded from the earlier analysis of several hundred of the donors because counts were too low. In a later analysis, the rate of TCR association differed among HLA loci, with DRB1 alleles having the most associated TCRs and HLA-C alleles having the fewest. In a later analysis, most CMV-associated TCR beta chains were found to appear HLA-restricted, with HLA associations seemingly driven largely by CMV exposure. Some IMGT-functional V segments, including TRBV6-2 and TRBV6-3, could not be distinguished by the 87-base-pair reads and were therefore excluded. In the study, approximately 160 TCR beta chains were listed as associated with cytomegalovirus. A few of the identified cytomegalovirus-associated TCR beta chains were confirmed in vitro to be specific for cytomegalovirus antigens. An association between a missense DCLRE1C variant and V-gene and J-gene trimming of TCR beta chains was found in a later genetic analysis and replicated in an independent cohort. A further reported finding was that TCR beta sequences accurately predicted the HLA-A and HLA-B alleles for most subjects in the first cohort. In a later analysis, HLA-associated TCR beta chains were found to be more clonally expanded and to have lower generation probabilities than equally common non-associated chains. The presence/absence analyses assumed that sequencing depth was roughly uniform across donors, and that assumption may not be true. Most TCR sequences were seen in very few donors, while some public TCRs were found in many individuals. The authors suggested that the approach could potentially be generalized to other disease states and immunological phenotypes. In a later genetic analysis, fewer N-insertions in productive TCRs were reported among donors in an Asian-associated ancestry cluster than the approximately 630-donor mean. In an earlier analysis of under 600 of the donors, most TCR beta V segments were observed in productive rearrangements about 87% or about 30% of the time, broadly matching IMGT annotations. A later analysis associated approximately 17,000 TCR beta sequences with specific HLA alleles at a false discovery rate of 0.05. Only TCR beta chains were sequenced in this cohort, and the absence of alpha or paired-chain data limited detectable features. Because some donors lacked HLA typing at each locus, the association tests relied only on the typed subset. The classifier was reported to diagnose cytomegalovirus status with high specificity and sensitivity in both the original and validation cohorts. Correlated functional status among segregating V segments might be attributable to linkage disequilibrium, but an unknown experimental factor could not be ruled out. According to a later analysis, parvovirus B19, influenza, CMV and Epstein-Barr virus appeared linked to several top co-occurrence clusters. A cluster of highly shared sequence variants was judged likely to be a technical artifact of the sequencing pipeline.

The library was prepared using the immunoSEQ multiplex PCR assay. A mixture of 60 forward primers for TCR Vbeta segments and 13 reverse primers for TCR Jbeta segments was used in the multiplex PCR. A multiplex PCR assay on genomic DNA amplified the CDR3 region of rearranged TCR beta genes. On the Illumina HiSeq System, the amplified TCR beta libraries were sequenced as 87-base-pair reads. The authors' pipeline ran thus. Across the 670 or so repertoires, a later analysis counted roughly 77 million unique TCR beta chains, roughly 11 million of which were shared by at least two donors. A nearest-neighbor algorithm error-corrected the raw reads and collapsed the reads into unique sequences, merging closely related sequences to remove PCR and sequencing errors. Alignment of CDR3 sequences to IMGT reference sequences was used to assign V, D and J gene segments. For a sequence to be retained, at least a six-nucleotide match to both a V gene segment and a J gene segment was required. Rearrangements were called productive when the CDR3 lacked stop codons and stayed in frame with V and J; all others were non-productive. CDR3 was defined by IMGT convention, running from the second conserved V-encoded cysteine to the conserved J-encoded phenylalanine. In an earlier analysis of just under 600 of the donors, sequences lacking an unambiguous match to a single V gene segment were excluded. An earlier analysis of 587 of the donors classified V segments as functional when productive rearrangements were above 56.7% and as segregating when the standard deviation between donors was above 5%. A statistical classification framework was built to diagnose cytomegalovirus status from the catalog of TCR beta chain sequences. A later analysis assigned V and J genes by comparing TCR nucleotide sequences with IMGT/GENE-DB human TR gene sequences. Using the TCRdist pipeline, a later analysis assigned CDR3 sequences along with most-parsimonious VDJ recombination scenarios. In a later analysis, each TCR beta chain was defined by its CDR3 amino acid sequence together with its V-gene family, and reads lacking a unique V-gene family were excluded. To address suspected cross-contamination and a sequencing artifact, a later analysis removed approximately 590 highly shared, low-generation-probability nucleotide sequences. For each public chain, a later analysis derived a clonal expansion index from normalized ranks of inferred template counts within each repertoire. In a later analysis, generation probabilities were computed using a VDJ recombination model fitted to out-of-frame rearrangements, and the results were checked against IGoR. In a later analysis, TCR-TCR, TCR-HLA and TCR-CMV co-occurrence was scored with hypergeometric tests, and a repertoire-size bias correction was applied to TCR pairs. A later analysis estimated false discovery rates by permuting HLA or CMV assignments 20 times. In a later analysis, co-occurring TCRs were grouped using DBSCAN, with TCRdist sequence similarity added in when clustering inside HLA-allele-positive subsets. Repertoires with fewer than 30,000 or more than 120,000 public chains, plus five repertoires with anomalous nucleotide sharing, were excluded from co-occurrence clustering. TCRdb carries this immuneACCESS record with in-frame sequences only. Its versions omit some clonotypes, under half of them owing to an unresolved V gene in the studies checked, with the rest unexplained. The V and J calls and clone size come from that table; D and trimming were worked out from the DNA. A total of about 110,000 clones appear in this sample, about 81% of them only once. More than 2.5% of the sample comes from the top ten.

The cohort consisted of 666 healthy bone marrow donors. All cohort members were sampled while nominally healthy, although unrecorded immune exposures were likely present. The donor was CMV seropositive and belonged to the group of over 250 seropositive cohort members. Every donor gave a peripheral blood sample, and the peripheral blood mononuclear cells from that sample were used for TCR beta sequencing. Genomic DNA was extracted from the blood cell samples with the Qiagen DNeasy Blood Extraction Kit. V trim: 4 bases; J trim: 3 bases; unmatched bases: 5. The CDR3 sequence holds 15 residues, the cysteine and phenylalanine included. Just the 45-base CDR3 DNA is kept, in frame starting at base 1. The germline V gene sets CDR1 to SGHTA and CDR2 to FQGNSA.

This TCR derives from a male donor in good health and CMV-seropositive. The sample consisted of PBMCs. The chain is assembled from TRBV7-2 and TRBJ2-1, with 8 bases matching TRBD1. The CDR3 is CASSSGTGNYNEQFF. The DNA sequence reads TGTGCCAGCAGCTCCGGGACAGGAAACTACAATGAGCAGTTCTTC. The entire variable domain, with the stretches around the CDR3 drawn from the reference TRBV7-2 and TRBJ2-1 proteins, is GAGVSQSPSNKVTEKGKDVELRCDPISGHTALYWYRQSLGQGLEFLIYFQGNSAPDKSGLPSDRFSAERTGGSVSTLTIQRTQQEDSAVYLCASSSGTGNYNEQFFGPGTRLTVL.